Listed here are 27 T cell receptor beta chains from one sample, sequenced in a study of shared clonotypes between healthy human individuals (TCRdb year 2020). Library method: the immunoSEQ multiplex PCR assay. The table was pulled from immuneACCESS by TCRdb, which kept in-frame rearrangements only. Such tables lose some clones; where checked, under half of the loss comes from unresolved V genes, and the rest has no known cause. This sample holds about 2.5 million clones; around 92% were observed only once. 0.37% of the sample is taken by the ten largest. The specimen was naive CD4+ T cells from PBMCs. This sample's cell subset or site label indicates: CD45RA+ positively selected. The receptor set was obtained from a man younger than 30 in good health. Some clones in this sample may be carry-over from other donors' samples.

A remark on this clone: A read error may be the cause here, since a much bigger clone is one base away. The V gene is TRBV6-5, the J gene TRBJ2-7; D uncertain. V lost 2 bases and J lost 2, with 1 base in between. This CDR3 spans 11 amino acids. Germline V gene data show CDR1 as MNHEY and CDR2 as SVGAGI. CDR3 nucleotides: TGTGCCAGCAGTTACCCCTACGAGCAGTACTTC. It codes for CASSYPYEQYF.

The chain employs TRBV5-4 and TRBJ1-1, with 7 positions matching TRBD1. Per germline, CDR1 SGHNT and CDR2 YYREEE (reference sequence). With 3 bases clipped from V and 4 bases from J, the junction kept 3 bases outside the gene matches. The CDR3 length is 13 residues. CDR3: CASSSTGSTEAFF. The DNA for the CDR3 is TGTGCCAGCAGCTCGACAGGGAGCACTGAAGCTTTCTTT. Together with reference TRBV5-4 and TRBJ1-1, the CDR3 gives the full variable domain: ETGVTQSPTHLIKTRGQQVTLRCSSQSGHNTVSWYQQALGQGPQFIFQYYREEENGRGNFPPRFSGLQFPNYSSELNVNALELDDSALYLCASSSTGSTEAFFGQGTRLTVV.

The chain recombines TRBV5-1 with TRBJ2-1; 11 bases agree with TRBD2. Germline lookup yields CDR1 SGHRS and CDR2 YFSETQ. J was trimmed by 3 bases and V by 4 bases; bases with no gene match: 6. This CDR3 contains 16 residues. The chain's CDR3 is CASSSGLAGIYNEQFF. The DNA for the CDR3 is TGCGCCAGCAGCAGCGGACTAGCGGGCATCTACAATGAGCAGTTCTTC.

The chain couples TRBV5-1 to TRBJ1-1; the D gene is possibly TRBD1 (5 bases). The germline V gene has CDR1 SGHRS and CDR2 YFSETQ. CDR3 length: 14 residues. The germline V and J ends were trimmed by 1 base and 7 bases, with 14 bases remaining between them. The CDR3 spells CASSLIPGEGEAFF. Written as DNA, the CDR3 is TGCGCCAGCAGCTTGATACCGGGGGAAGGTGAAGCTTTCTTT.

CDR3: CASSPVVSQGKGAKNIQYF. Written as DNA, the CDR3 is TGTGCCAGCAGCCCCGTAGTATCGCAAGGGAAGGGAGCCAAAAACATTCAGTACTTC. The V call is TRBV7-8, the J call TRBJ2-4; D not resolved. The CDR3 is made up of 19 amino acids. V was trimmed by 5 bases and J by 0 bases, leaving 23 bases between them. Germline V gene data show CDR1 as SGHVS and CDR2 as FQNEAQ.

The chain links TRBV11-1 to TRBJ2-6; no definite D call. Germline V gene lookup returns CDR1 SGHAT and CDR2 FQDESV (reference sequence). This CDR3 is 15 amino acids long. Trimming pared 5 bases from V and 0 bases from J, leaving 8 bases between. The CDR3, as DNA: TGTGCCAGCAGCAACAGTAACTCTGGGGCCAACGTCCTGACTTTC. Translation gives CASSNSNSGANVLTF.

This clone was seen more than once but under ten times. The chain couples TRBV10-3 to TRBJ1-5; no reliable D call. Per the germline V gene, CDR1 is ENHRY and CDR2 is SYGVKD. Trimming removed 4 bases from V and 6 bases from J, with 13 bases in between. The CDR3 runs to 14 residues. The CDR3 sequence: CAISAPGWGQPQHF. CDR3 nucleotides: TGTGCCATCAGTGCACCAGGATGGGGTCAGCCCCAGCATTTT.

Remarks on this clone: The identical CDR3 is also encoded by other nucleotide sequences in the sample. This CDR3 reads CSVEENYGYTF. The CDR3 nucleotides are TGCAGCGTTGAGGAGAACTATGGCTACACCTTC. The chain combines TRBV29-1 with TRBJ1-2; D uncertain. With 3 bases removed from V and 2 bases from J, the gap between germline ends came to 4 bases. The CDR3 is 11 amino acids. Germline assignment: CDR1 SQVTM and CDR2 ANQGSEA.

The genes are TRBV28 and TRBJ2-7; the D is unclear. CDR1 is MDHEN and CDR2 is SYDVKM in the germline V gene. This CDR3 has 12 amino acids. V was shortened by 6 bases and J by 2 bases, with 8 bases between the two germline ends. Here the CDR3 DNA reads TGTGCCAGCAGATCCACCGCCTACGAGCAGTACTTC. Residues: CASRSTAYEQYF.

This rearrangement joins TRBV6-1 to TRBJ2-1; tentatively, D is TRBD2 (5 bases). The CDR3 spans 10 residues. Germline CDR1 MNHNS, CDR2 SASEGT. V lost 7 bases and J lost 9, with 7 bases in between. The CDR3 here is CASKGSEQFF. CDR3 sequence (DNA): TGTGCCAGCAAAGGGAGTGAGCAGTTCTTC.

CDR3 DNA: TGTGCCAGCAGCGTAGGCCTGACAGGGGACAATGAGCAGTTCTTC. It encodes CASSVGLTGDNEQFF. This rearrangement joins TRBV9 to TRBJ2-1, with TRBD1 matching over 8 bases. From germline, CDR1 is SGDLS and CDR2 YYNGEE. V shed 0 bases and J 5 bases; nucleotides not matched to a gene: 4. The CDR3 is 15 amino acids.

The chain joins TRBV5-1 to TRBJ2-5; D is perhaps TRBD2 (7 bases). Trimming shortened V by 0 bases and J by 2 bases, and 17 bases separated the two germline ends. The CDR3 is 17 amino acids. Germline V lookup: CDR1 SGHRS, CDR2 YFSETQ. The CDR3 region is CASSLAIGGARQETQYF. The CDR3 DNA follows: TGCGCCAGCAGCTTGGCCATTGGGGGGGCGAGGCAAGAGACCCAGTACTTC.

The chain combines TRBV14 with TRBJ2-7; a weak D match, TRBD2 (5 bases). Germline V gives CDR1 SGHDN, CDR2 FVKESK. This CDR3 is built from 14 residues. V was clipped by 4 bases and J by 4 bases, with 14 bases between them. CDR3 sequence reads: CASSRPSRPYEQYF. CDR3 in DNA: TGTGCCAGCAGCCGACCTAGCAGACCGTACGAGCAGTACTTC.

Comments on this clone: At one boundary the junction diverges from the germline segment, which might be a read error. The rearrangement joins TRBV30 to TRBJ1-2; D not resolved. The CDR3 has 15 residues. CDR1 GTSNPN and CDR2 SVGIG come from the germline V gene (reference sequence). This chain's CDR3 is CAWTQYRTVLKWFAF. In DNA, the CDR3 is TGTGCCTGGACCCAATATAGGACCGTCTTGAAGTGGTTCGCCTTC.

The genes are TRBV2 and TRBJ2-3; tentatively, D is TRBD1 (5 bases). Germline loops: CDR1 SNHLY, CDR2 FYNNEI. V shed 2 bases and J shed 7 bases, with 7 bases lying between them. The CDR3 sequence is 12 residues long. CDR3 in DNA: TGTGCCAGCAGTGAAAGGGGAAATACGCAGTATTTT. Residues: CASSERGNTQYF.

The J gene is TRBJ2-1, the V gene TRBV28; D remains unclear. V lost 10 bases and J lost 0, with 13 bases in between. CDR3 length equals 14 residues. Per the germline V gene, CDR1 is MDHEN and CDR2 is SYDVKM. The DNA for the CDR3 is TGTGCCACCATTGTGAGTGGCTCCTACAATGAGCAGTTCTTC. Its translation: CATIVSGSYNEQFF.

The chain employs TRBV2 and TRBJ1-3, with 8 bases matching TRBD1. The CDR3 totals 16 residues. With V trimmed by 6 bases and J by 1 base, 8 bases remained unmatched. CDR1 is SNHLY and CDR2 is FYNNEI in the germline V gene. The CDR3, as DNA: TGTGCCAGCAGGATGGCCACAGGGGGATCTGGAAACACCATATATTTT. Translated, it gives CASRMATGGSGNTIYF.

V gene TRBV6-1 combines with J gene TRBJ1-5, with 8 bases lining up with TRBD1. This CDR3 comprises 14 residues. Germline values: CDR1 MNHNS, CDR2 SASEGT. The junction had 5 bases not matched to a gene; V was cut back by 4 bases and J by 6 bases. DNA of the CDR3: TGTGCCAGCAGTGCAGGGGGCGGGGGTCAGCCCCAGCATTTT. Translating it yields CASSAGGGGQPQHF.

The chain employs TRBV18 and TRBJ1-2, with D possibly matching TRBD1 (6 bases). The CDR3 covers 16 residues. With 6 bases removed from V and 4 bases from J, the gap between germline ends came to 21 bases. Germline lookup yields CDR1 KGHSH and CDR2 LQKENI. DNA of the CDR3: TGTGCCAGCTCCTCCCTTGGACAGTTTAATGCCTATGGCTACACCTTC. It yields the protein CASSSLGQFNAYGYTF.

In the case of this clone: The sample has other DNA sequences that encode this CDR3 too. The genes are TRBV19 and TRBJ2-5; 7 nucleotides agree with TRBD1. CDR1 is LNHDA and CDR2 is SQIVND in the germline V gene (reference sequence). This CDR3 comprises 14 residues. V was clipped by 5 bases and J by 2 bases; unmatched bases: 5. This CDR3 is CASSPWTGQETQYF. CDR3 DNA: TGTGCCAGTAGTCCATGGACAGGACAAGAGACCCAGTACTTC.

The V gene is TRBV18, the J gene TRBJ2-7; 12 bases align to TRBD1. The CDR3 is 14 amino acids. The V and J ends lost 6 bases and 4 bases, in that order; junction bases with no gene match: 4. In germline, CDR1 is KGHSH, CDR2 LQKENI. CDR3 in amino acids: CASSGQGASYEQYF. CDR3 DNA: TGTGCCAGCTCGGGACAGGGGGCTTCATACGAGCAGTACTTC.

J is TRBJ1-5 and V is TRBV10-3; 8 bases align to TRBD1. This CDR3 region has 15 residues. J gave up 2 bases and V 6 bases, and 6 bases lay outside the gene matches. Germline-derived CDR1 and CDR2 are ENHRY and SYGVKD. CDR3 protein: CAIRNQGAGNQPQHF. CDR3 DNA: TGTGCCATCAGGAATCAGGGGGCGGGCAATCAGCCCCAGCATTTT.

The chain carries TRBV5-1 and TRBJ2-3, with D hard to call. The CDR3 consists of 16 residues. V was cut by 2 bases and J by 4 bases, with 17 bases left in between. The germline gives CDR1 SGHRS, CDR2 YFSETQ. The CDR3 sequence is CASSLGGSSYPDTQYF. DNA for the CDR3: TGCGCCAGCAGCTTAGGTGGTAGCAGTTACCCAGATACGCAGTATTTT.

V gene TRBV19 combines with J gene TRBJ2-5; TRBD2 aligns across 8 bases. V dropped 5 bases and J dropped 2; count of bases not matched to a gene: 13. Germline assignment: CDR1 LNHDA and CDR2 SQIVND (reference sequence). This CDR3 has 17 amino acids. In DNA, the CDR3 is TGTGCCAGTAGTCCCAGGGGAGGCGGGAGGTTTCAAGAGACCCAGTACTTC. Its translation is CASSPRGGGRFQETQYF.

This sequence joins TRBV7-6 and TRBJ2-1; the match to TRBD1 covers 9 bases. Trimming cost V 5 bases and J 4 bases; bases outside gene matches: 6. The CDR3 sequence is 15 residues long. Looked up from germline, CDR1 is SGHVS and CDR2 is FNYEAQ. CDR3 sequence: CASSPGQGLYNEQFF. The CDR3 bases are TGTGCCAGCAGCCCTGGACAGGGGTTGTACAATGAGCAGTTCTTC.

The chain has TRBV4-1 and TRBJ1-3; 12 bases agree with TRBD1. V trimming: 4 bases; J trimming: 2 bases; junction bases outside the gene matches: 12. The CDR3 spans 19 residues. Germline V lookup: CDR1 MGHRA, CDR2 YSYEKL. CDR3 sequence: CASSPRGDRGHMTGNTIYF. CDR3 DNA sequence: TGCGCCAGCAGCCCACGAGGGGACAGGGGGCATATGACTGGAAACACCATATATTTT.

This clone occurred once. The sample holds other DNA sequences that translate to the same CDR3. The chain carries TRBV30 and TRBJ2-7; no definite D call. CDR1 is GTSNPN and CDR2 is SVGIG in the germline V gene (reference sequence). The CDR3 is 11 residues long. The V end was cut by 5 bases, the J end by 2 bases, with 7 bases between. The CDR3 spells CAWGTAYEQYF. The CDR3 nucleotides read TGTGCCTGGGGAACAGCCTACGAGCAGTACTTC.